These T cell receptor beta chains were read from a single sample in a study of T-cell reconstitution after alpha-beta-depleted transplantation in children. TCRdb ran MiXCR on the PCR reads and lists one entry per CDR3 protein. The sample includes roughly 350,000 distinct CDR3 sequences, about 9.4% seen only once; the top ten take 2% to 3%. Sequencing was performed on PBMCs from the stem cell graft donor, taken from the stem cell graft. These receptors originate from a human donor who donated a stem cell graft to a child with acute lymphoblastic leukemia. The CDR3 runs from the conserved cysteine through the conserved F or W. D genes are given only for firm matches. Not all rows give a size; the values are once, few, many and, for expanded clones, a class.

d_gene: -; abundance: many; v_gene: TRBV7-9; j_gene: TRBJ1-4; CDR3aa: CASSHPETEKLFF; CDR3nt: TGTGCCAGCAGCCATCCAGAGACTGAAAAACTGTTTTTT
d_gene: -; abundance: few; v_gene: TRBV3-1; j_gene: TRBJ2-7; CDR3aa: CASSQFAGAYEQYF; CDR3nt: TGTGCCAGCAGCCAATTTGCGGGTGCCTACGAGCAGTACTTC
d_gene: TRBD2; abundance: many; v_gene: TRBV11-2; j_gene: TRBJ2-1; CDR3aa: CASSFPSGRFQFF; CDR3nt: TGTGCCAGCAGCTTCCCTAGCGGGAGATTTCAGTTCTTC
d_gene: TRBD1; abundance: many; v_gene: TRBV10-3; j_gene: TRBJ1-3; CDR3aa: CAISDWDRANTIYF; CDR3nt: TGTGCCATCAGTGACTGGGACAGGGCTAACACCATATATTTT
d_gene: -; abundance: many; v_gene: TRBV20-1; j_gene: TRBJ2-3; CDR3aa: CSARWGSGTDTQYF; CDR3nt: TGCAGTGCCCGGTGGGGGAGTGGGACAGATACGCAGTATTTT
d_gene: TRBD2; abundance: many; v_gene: TRBV5-1; j_gene: TRBJ2-3; CDR3aa: CASSLAGTTDTQYF; CDR3nt: TGTGCCAGCAGTCTAGCGGGGACCACAGATACGCAGTATTTT
d_gene: -; abundance: few; v_gene: TRBV5-4; j_gene: TRBJ1-2; CDR3aa: CASSLGRVGRGLGYGYTF; CDR3nt: TGTGCCAGCAGCTTGGGAAGGGTCGGTCGGGGCCTCGGGTATGGCTACACCTTC
d_gene: TRBD1; abundance: many; v_gene: TRBV4-3; j_gene: TRBJ2-1; CDR3aa: CASSQAVWGQGLRNEQFF; CDR3nt: TGCGCCAGCAGCCAAGCAGTGTGGGGACAGGGGTTACGCAATGAGCAGTTCTTC
d_gene: -; abundance: many; v_gene: TRBV27; j_gene: TRBJ1-1; CDR3aa: CASSLSGGNTEAFF; CDR3nt: TGTGCCAGCAGTTTATCCGGGGGGAACACTGAAGCTTTCTTT
d_gene: -; abundance: -; v_gene: TRBV6-1; j_gene: TRBJ2-5; CDR3aa: CATRGHKGGPQYF; CDR3nt: TGTGCCACGAGGGGGCACAAGGGGGGACCCCAGTACTTC
d_gene: TRBD1; abundance: -; v_gene: TRBV9; j_gene: TRBJ1-4; CDR3aa: CASSALQGQGNEKLFF; CDR3nt: TGTGCCAGCAGCGCTTTACAGGGGCAAGGTAATGAAAAACTGTTTTTT
d_gene: -; abundance: few; v_gene: TRBV6-2/TRBV6-3; j_gene: TRBJ2-7; CDR3aa: CASSYVGYEQYF; CDR3nt: TGTGCCAGCAGTTACGTTGGCTACGAGCAGTACTTC
d_gene: TRBD2; abundance: -; v_gene: TRBV3-1; j_gene: TRBJ2-7; CDR3aa: CASSPGGGPHEQYF; CDR3nt: TGTGCCAGCAGTCCCGGCGGGGGGCCCCACGAGCAGTACTTC
d_gene: TRBD2; abundance: -; v_gene: TRBV5-1; j_gene: TRBJ2-1; CDR3aa: CASSLGLAGVGNEQFF; CDR3nt: TGCGCCAGCAGCTTGGGCCTAGCGGGAGTTGGGAATGAGCAGTTCTTC
d_gene: -; abundance: few; v_gene: TRBV6-6; j_gene: TRBJ2-7; CDR3aa: CASSYARYEQYF; CDR3nt: TGTGCCAGCAGTTACGCCCGCTACGAGCAGTACTTC
d_gene: TRBD1; abundance: -; v_gene: TRBV4-2; j_gene: TRBJ2-1; CDR3aa: CASSQGGTGYNEQFF; CDR3nt: TGTGCCAGCAGCCAAGGCGGGACAGGCTACAATGAGCAGTTCTTC
d_gene: -; abundance: -; v_gene: TRBV20-1; j_gene: TRBJ2-7; CDR3aa: CSANPATSDEEQYF; CDR3nt: TGCAGTGCTAATCCAGCGACAAGTGACGAAGAGCAGTACTTC
d_gene: -; abundance: few; v_gene: TRBV9; j_gene: TRBJ2-5; CDR3aa: CASSVGPTGTMTQYF; CDR3nt: TGTGCCAGCAGCGTAGGACCCACAGGCACAATGACCCAGTACTTC
d_gene: TRBD1; abundance: few; v_gene: TRBV29-1; j_gene: TRBJ1-4; CDR3aa: CSADRGLVEKLFF; CDR3nt: TGCAGCGCGGACAGGGGGCTCGTTGAAAAACTGTTTTTT
d_gene: TRBD1; abundance: -; v_gene: TRBV28; j_gene: TRBJ1-2; CDR3aa: CASSLSQGINYGYTF; CDR3nt: TGTGCCAGCAGTTTGTCACAGGGGATTAACTATGGCTACACCTTC
d_gene: -; abundance: -; v_gene: TRBV20-1; j_gene: TRBJ1-2; CDR3aa: CSAGYGYTF; CDR3nt: TGCAGTGCTGGCTATGGCTACACCTTC
d_gene: -; abundance: few; v_gene: TRBV7-9; j_gene: TRBJ1-2; CDR3aa: CASSAQGENYGYTF; CDR3nt: TGTGCCAGCTCCGCGCAGGGCGAAAACTATGGCTACACCTTC
d_gene: TRBD2; abundance: -; v_gene: TRBV15; j_gene: TRBJ2-1; CDR3aa: CATSREWSGRSNEQFF; CDR3nt: TGTGCCACCAGCAGAGAGTGGAGCGGGAGGTCCAATGAGCAGTTCTTC
d_gene: TRBD2; abundance: many; v_gene: TRBV27; j_gene: TRBJ2-1; CDR3aa: CASRGLAGSNEQFF; CDR3nt: TGTGCCAGCAGGGGCCTAGCGGGTTCCAATGAGCAGTTCTTC
d_gene: TRBD2; abundance: many; v_gene: TRBV4-3; j_gene: TRBJ2-3; CDR3aa: CASSQGLAGGGGDTQYF; CDR3nt: TGCGCCAGCAGCCAGGGACTAGCGGGAGGCGGAGGGGATACGCAGTATTTT
d_gene: -; abundance: -; v_gene: TRBV13; j_gene: TRBJ1-5; CDR3aa: CASSSRHQPQHF; CDR3nt: TGTGCCAGCAGCTCCCGTCATCAGCCCCAGCATTTT
d_gene: -; abundance: -; v_gene: TRBV20-1; j_gene: TRBJ2-1; CDR3aa: CSAVLRSSYNEQFF; CDR3nt: TGCAGTGCGGTATTAAGGAGCTCCTACAATGAGCAGTTCTTC
d_gene: -; abundance: few; v_gene: TRBV20-1; j_gene: TRBJ1-5; CDR3aa: CSARAGGNQPQHF; CDR3nt: TGCAGTGCTAGAGCTGGCGGCAATCAGCCCCAGCATTTT
d_gene: TRBD1; abundance: many; v_gene: TRBV7-2; j_gene: TRBJ1-6; CDR3aa: CASSPAGGGSPLHF; CDR3nt: TGTGCCAGCAGCCCCGCAGGGGGAGGTTCACCCCTCCACTTT
d_gene: TRBD2; abundance: few; v_gene: TRBV12-3/TRBV12-4; j_gene: TRBJ2-1; CDR3aa: CASSWGGGGSSRNEQFF; CDR3nt: TGTGCCAGCAGTTGGGGCGGCGGCGGGAGTTCGAGGAATGAGCAGTTCTTC
d_gene: TRBD2; abundance: -; v_gene: TRBV27; j_gene: TRBJ2-1; CDR3aa: CASSFEWGIGTSGSPYNEQFF; CDR3nt: TGTGCCAGCAGTTTCGAGTGGGGAATCGGGACTAGCGGGAGCCCCTACAATGAGCAGTTCTTC
d_gene: TRBD1; abundance: -; v_gene: TRBV20-1; j_gene: TRBJ2-7; CDR3aa: CSASGTGDYEQYF; CDR3nt: TGCAGTGCTTCCGGGACAGGGGACTACGAGCAGTACTTC
d_gene: -; abundance: few; v_gene: TRBV7-6; j_gene: TRBJ2-1; CDR3aa: CASGMTYTDQFF; CDR3nt: TGTGCCAGCGGAATGACGTACACCGATCAGTTCTTC
d_gene: -; abundance: -; v_gene: TRBV4-2; j_gene: TRBJ2-2; CDR3aa: CASRPYQGTGELFF; CDR3nt: TGTGCCAGCAGGCCGTATCAGGGCACCGGGGAGCTGTTTTTT
d_gene: -; abundance: -; v_gene: TRBV20-1; j_gene: TRBJ2-7; CDR3aa: CSASRQLEQYF; CDR3nt: TGCAGTGCTAGTAGACAGTTAGAGCAGTACTTC
d_gene: -; abundance: many; v_gene: TRBV4-1; j_gene: TRBJ2-7; CDR3aa: CASSQGTDHYEQYF; CDR3nt: TGCGCCAGCAGCCAAGGGACCGACCACTACGAGCAGTACTTC
d_gene: -; abundance: many; v_gene: TRBV18; j_gene: TRBJ2-3; CDR3aa: CASSPTGMWPDTQYF; CDR3nt: TGTGCCAGCTCTCCTACAGGGATGTGGCCGGATACGCAGTATTTT
d_gene: -; abundance: -; v_gene: TRBV19; j_gene: TRBJ1-4; CDR3aa: CASSILSGANEKLFF; CDR3nt: TGTGCCAGTAGTATTTTGTCTGGTGCTAATGAAAAACTGTTTTTT
d_gene: -; abundance: -; v_gene: TRBV5-1; j_gene: TRBJ2-3; CDR3aa: CASSLSSVDRDTQYF; CDR3nt: TGCGCCAGCAGCTTGAGCTCCGTGGATAGGGATACGCAGTATTTT
d_gene: -; abundance: few; v_gene: TRBV5-1; j_gene: TRBJ2-3; CDR3aa: CASSLVLRWDGTDTQYF; CDR3nt: TGCGCCAGCAGCTTGGTTCTCAGGTGGGACGGCACAGATACGCAGTATTTT
d_gene: TRBD2; abundance: few; v_gene: TRBV7-2; j_gene: TRBJ2-7; CDR3aa: CASSPGTSGVYEQYF; CDR3nt: TGTGCCAGCAGCCCCGGGACTAGCGGGGTCTACGAGCAGTACTTC
d_gene: -; abundance: few; v_gene: TRBV20-1; j_gene: TRBJ2-1; CDR3aa: CSEAVGEASGMNEQFF; CDR3nt: TGCAGTGAAGCCGTCGGGGAGGCCTCGGGTATGAATGAGCAGTTCTTC